What follows describes a single TCR beta chain. The clone's antigen remains unknown. Base qualities are not recorded, but no much larger clone differs from it by a single base. At one collaborating source in Seattle, patients were enrolled during active infection and were followed longitudinally through the course of disease. The collaborating institutions used their own protocols to collect whole blood in K2EDTA tubes. For TCRbeta analysis, collaborators shipped samples in one of three forms: frozen whole blood, isolated PBMCs, or DNA extracted from either of those sample types. The germline V gene provides CDR1 SGHRS and CDR2 YFSETQ. Germline trimming amounts to 1 base on V and 0 bases on J, with 9 as the count of junction bases outside the gene matches. The CDR3 has 18 amino acids, counting the end cysteine and phenylalanine. Just the 54-base CDR3 DNA is kept, in frame starting at base 1. TCRbeta CDR3 regions were amplified from genomic DNA by means of the immunoSEQ Assay, a bias-controlled multiplex PCR. The authors processed their data as follows. The number of nucleated cells in each sample was estimated by amplification of reference gene primers within the assay. Sequence reads were collapsed and filtered to measure the absolute abundance of every unique TCRbeta CDR3 rearrangement. For each sample, productive Simpson clonality was calculated as the square root of Simpson's diversity index over productive rearrangements. TCRdb mirrors the immuneACCESS table, restricted to in-frame sequences. Some clones are absent from its copies; in checked studies, under half trace to an unresolved V gene, and the reason for the others is unknown. V and J calls and clone size are copied from that table; D and trimming were computed from the DNA. This sample gives roughly 120,000 clones in total; 74% of them show up just once. The top ten clonotypes cover 4.5% to 6% of the sample.

The sample belongs to a study of blood T cell repertoires in COVID-19 (dated by TCRdb to about 2020). The study in broad terms: Collaborator samples came from the United States, Italy and Spain and covered acute and convalescent phases of COVID-19. The material from the prospective study consisted of cDNA or gDNA derived from T cells, B-cell-depleted T cells, or PBMCs. The dataset comprised deeply sampled blood TCRbeta repertoires from subjects exposed to, actively infected with, or recovered from COVID-19. The repertoires were released in a freely available public database intended as a resource for research on the immune response to SARS-CoV-2. The samples were drawn from two sources: the first 160 participants of the ongoing ImmuneRACE study, and 950 to 1,500 subjects contributed by 6 global collaborators. The sample metadata nearly always contained a de-identified subject ID, COVID-19 status, age in years and sex. HLA class I and class II types, where available, came from metadata supplied by the sample provider rather than from assay-based typing. Findings and caveats that apply to the study as a whole: How much clinical and demographic metadata was included differed by source and by participant, and the metadata was provided uncurated.

This chain joins TRBV5-1 to TRBJ2-3; 9 middle bases align to TRBD2. The clonotype originates from a man at least 80 years old with COVID-19, enrolled during active disease. The source material was peripheral blood. In nucleotide form, the sequence is TGCGCCAGCAGCTTGTTCCTGGGAGCGGGAGGTAGCACAGATACGCAGTATTTT. Translated, it gives CASSLFLGAGGSTDTQYF.